This TCR beta chain was identified in a study of blood T cell repertoires in COVID-19. The count of this clone is one. Original processing notes: By means of reference gene primer amplification, nucleated cell counts were estimated. Sequencing used immunoSEQ multiplex PCR; TCRdb keeps in-frame clones, though not all of them. V and J calls and clone size follow that table, whereas D and trimming were derived from the DNA. The sample consists of 50,000 or so clones, 80% to 85% of them appearing once. The CDR3 is made up of 14 amino acids. The germline V gene encodes CDR1 SNHLY and CDR2 FYNNEI. The J segment lost 7 bases and the V segment lost 6 bases, leaving 6 bases of the junction unmatched.

The TCR sequence derives from a man between 65 and 80 years old with acute or convalescent COVID-19. Sequencing was performed on peripheral blood. The V gene is TRBV2, the J gene TRBJ1-4; TRBD1 aligns across 9 bases. The chain's CDR3 is CASSGQGKGEKLFF. The DNA of the CDR3 is TGTGCCAGCAGCGGACAGGGGAAAGGTGAAAAACTGTTTTTT.